This passage covers 21 T cell receptor beta chains from one sample sequenced in a study of early T cells in non-severe SARS-CoV-2 infection. TCRdb redid the calling of the 5' RACE reads with MiXCR, one entry per CDR3 protein. The sample records tens of thousands of distinct CDR3 sequences, approximately 12% being singletons. The specimen was whole blood. Receptor source: an adult who was a healthcare worker with PCR-confirmed SARS-CoV-2 infection or an uninfected control (not recorded which).

Ten or more counts support this clonotype. The chain joins TRBV5-1 to TRBJ2-5; TRBD1 or TRBD2 may be the D gene (5 bases each). Trimming removed 3 bases from V and 4 bases from J, with 19 bases in between. Germline CDR1 and CDR2: SGHRS and YFSETQ. CDR3 size: 16 residues. CDR3 nucleotides: TGCGCCAGCAGCTATCCAGCGTCCCGAGGGGTAGAGACCCAGTACTTC. Protein: CASSYPASRGVETQYF.

The chain recombines TRBV16 with TRBJ1-6; the D gene is possibly TRBD1 (5 bases). Germline V gene data show CDR1 as KGHSY and CDR2 as FQNENV. The V end lost 4 bases, the J end lost 6 bases, and 10 bases lay between the germline ends. This CDR3 is 14 amino acids long. Written as DNA, the CDR3 is TGTGCCAGCAGCCCAGTAAGGGGTAATTCACCCCTCCACTTT. This encodes CASSPVRGNSPLHF.

This clonotype was counted at least ten times. The gene calls are TRBV6-5 and TRBJ2-7; possibly TRBD2 for D (5 bases). V lost 8 bases to trimming and J lost 6 bases, with 14 bases between them. CDR1 and CDR2 (germline): MNHEY, SVGAGI. The CDR3 consists of 12 residues. The CDR3 protein is CASGFPSGEQYF. The CDR3 nucleotides are TGTGCCAGCGGTTTTCCCAGCGGCGAGCAGTACTTC.

This clonotype turned up a few times. The V and J genes are TRBV29-1 and TRBJ2-1, with TRBD1 matching 7 bases. With 6 bases clipped from V and 6 bases from J, the junction kept 5 bases outside the gene matches. Germline V gene sequence: CDR1 SQVTM, CDR2 ANQGSEA. This CDR3 region has 12 residues. CDR3 bases: TGCAGCGTCCACGCAGGGGGCAATGAGCAGTTCTTC. Amino acids: CSVHAGGNEQFF.

The chain uses TRBV28 and TRBJ1-2; tentatively, D is TRBD1 (6 bases). Germline loops: CDR1 MDHEN, CDR2 SYDVKM. Deletions cut 10 bases from V and 6 bases from J, with 18 bases between. CDR3 size: 13 residues. The CDR3: CAIREQGSNGYTF. The CDR3 DNA reads as TGTGCCATCAGGGAACAGGGCAGTAATGGCTACACCTTC.

V usage is TRBV20-1 and J usage is TRBJ2-5; D not resolved. V was cut by 0 bases and J by 1 base, with 3 bases left in between. The CDR3 is made up of 12 amino acids. The germline gives CDR1 DFQATT, CDR2 SNEGSKA (reference sequence). The CDR3 protein is CSARDFQETQYF. The CDR3 nucleotides read TGCAGTGCTAGAGATTTCCAAGAGACCCAGTACTTC.

The chain carries TRBV15 and TRBJ1-5; D is ambiguous. V was pared by 5 bases and J by 0 bases, with 11 bases between. This CDR3 has 15 residues. Germline CDR1 LNHNV, CDR2 YYDKDF (reference sequence). The CDR3 spells CATSGVDTSNQPQHF. The CDR3 DNA reads as TGTGCCACCAGCGGAGTTGACACTAGCAATCAGCCCCAGCATTTT.

This clonotype was counted only a few times. The rearrangement links TRBV30 to TRBJ1-1; D uncertain. The V and J ends lost 0 bases and 6 bases respectively, with 11 bases between them. Per germline, CDR1 GTSNPN and CDR2 SVGIG (reference sequence). This CDR3 region has 13 residues. The CDR3 here is CAWSVLPGAEAFF. The CDR3 region has the DNA TGTGCCTGGAGTGTACTCCCCGGGGCTGAAGCTTTCTTT.

This chain joins TRBV29-1 and TRBJ2-1, with a weak D call TRBD1 (6 bases). Looked up from germline, CDR1 is SQVTM and CDR2 is ANQGSEA. Trimming stripped 7 bases from V and 6 bases from J, with 19 bases between. The length of the CDR3 is 14 residues. CDR3 in amino acids: CSDTIGRGRNEQFF. As DNA, the CDR3 is TGCAGCGATACAATCGGCAGGGGCCGCAATGAGCAGTTCTTC.

This clonotype was counted between two and nine times. The chain has TRBV7-2 and TRBJ2-5, with 8 bases matching TRBD1. Germline CDR1 and CDR2: SGHTA and FQGNSA. The length of the CDR3 is 14 residues. Trimming removed 6 bases from V and 4 bases from J; junction bases left unmatched: 7. Here the CDR3 DNA reads TGTGCCAGCAGACCGACAGGGGTCGTAGAGACCCAGTACTTC. It translates to CASRPTGVVETQYF. The complete variable domain, with remaining parts taken from reference TRBV7-2 and TRBJ2-5, reads GAGVSQSPSNKVTEKGKDVELRCDPISGHTALYWYRQSLGQGLEFLIYFQGNSAPDKSGLPSDRFSAERTGGSVSTLTIQRTQQEDSAVYLCASRPTGVVETQYFGPGTRLLVL.

This clonotype was seen just once. The V gene is TRBV20-1, the J gene TRBJ2-7; possibly TRBD1 for D (5 bases). This CDR3 is 13 amino acids long. Germline V CDR1 and CDR2: DFQATT, SNEGSKA (reference sequence). Trimming cost V 4 bases and J 2 bases, with 12 bases left between them. CDR3 coding DNA: TGCAGTGCTAAGGGGCATCCCGCCTACGAGCAGTACTTC. Its protein product is CSAKGHPAYEQYF.

This chain links TRBV29-1 with TRBJ2-7, with a weak D call TRBD2 (6 bases). Trimming shortened V by 2 bases and J by 3 bases, and 11 bases separated the two germline ends. Germline-derived CDR1 and CDR2 are SQVTM and ANQGSEA. This CDR3 has 13 residues. The CDR3 sequence is CSVELAMNYEQYF. As DNA, the CDR3 is TGCAGCGTTGAACTAGCGATGAACTACGAGCAGTACTTC.

The rearrangement uses TRBV5-1 and TRBJ1-4; D ambiguous. CDR3 length: 14 amino acids. Trimming took 3 bases from V and 0 from J, leaving 6 bases between them. Germline V gene lookup returns CDR1 SGHRS and CDR2 YFSETQ. The CDR3 sequence is CASSSTTTNEKLFF. The CDR3 DNA reads TGCGCCAGCAGCTCGACCACAACTAATGAAAAACTGTTTTTT. Together with reference TRBV5-1 and TRBJ1-4, the CDR3 gives the full variable domain: KAGVTQTPRYLIKTRGQQVTLSCSPISGHRSVSWYQQTPGQGLQFLFEYFSETQRNKGNFPGRFSGRQFSNSRSEMNVSTLELGDSALYLCASSSTTTNEKLFFGSGTQLSVL.

The chain joins TRBV6-6 to TRBJ2-7; a possible D gene is TRBD1 (5 bases). Between the trimmed V and J ends, which lost 5 bases and 2 bases, there was a span of 10 bases. CDR1 is MNHNY, CDR2 SVGAGI, per germline (reference sequence). The CDR3 has 13 residues. CDR3 amino acids: CASSDRTTYEQYF. CDR3 nucleotides: TGTGCCAGCAGTGACCGGACAACCTACGAGCAGTACTTC.

This clonotype was seen many times. This rearrangement joins TRBV2 to TRBJ1-4; D is undetermined. The CDR3 is made up of 14 amino acids. Trimming stripped 4 bases from V and 7 bases from J, with 13 bases between. Germline V gene data show CDR1 as SNHLY and CDR2 as FYNNEI. The chain's CDR3 is CASSVRGSSEKLFF. In DNA form, the CDR3 reads TGTGCCAGCAGTGTCCGGGGTTCTTCTGAAAAACTGTTTTTT. Full variable domain (missing parts from reference TRBV2 and TRBJ1-4): EPEVTQTPSHQVTQMGQEVILRCVPISNHLYFYWYRQILGQKVEFLVSFYNNEISEKSEIFDDQFSVERPDGSNFTLKIRSTKLEDSAMYFCASSVRGSSEKLFFGSGTQLSVL.

This chain links TRBV12-3 or TRBV12-4 with TRBJ2-1; D unclear. Trimming stripped 3 bases from V and 7 bases from J, with 13 bases between. The CDR3 covers 14 residues. The CDR3 DNA reads as TGTGCCAGCAGTTTTTCACCCCCCGGGAATGAGCAGTTCTTC. Translating gives CASSFSPPGNEQFF.

This clonotype was observed at least ten times. The chain employs TRBV29-1 and TRBJ1-1; D unclear. The CDR3 consists of 12 residues. The germline CDR1 and CDR2 sequences are SQVTM and ANQGSEA. V was cut by 5 bases and J by 3 bases, with 10 bases left in between. DNA for the CDR3: TGCAGCGTTCAGGTTTCCGACACTGAAGCTTTCTTT. Its protein is CSVQVSDTEAFF.

This clonotype was seen ten or more times. CDR3 amino acids: CASSPVRGPLSYNEQFF. CDR3 nucleotide sequence: TGTGCCAGCAGCCCGGTGAGGGGTCCCCTCTCCTACAATGAGCAGTTCTTC. The rearrangement uses TRBV14 and TRBJ2-1, with D perhaps matching TRBD1 or TRBD2 (5 bases each). Trimming took 4 bases from V and 0 from J, leaving 16 bases between them. CDR1 is SGHDN, CDR2 FVKESK, per germline. CDR3 length: 17 amino acids.

The CDR3 is CASSPALDGRAGLVEQFF. The CDR3, as DNA: TGTGCCAGCAGCCCAGCGCTTGACGGGAGGGCTGGTTTGGTTGAGCAGTTCTTC. The genes are TRBV7-6 and TRBJ2-1, with 8 bases lining up with TRBD2. Germline CDR1 and CDR2: SGHVS and FNYEAQ. J gave up 9 bases and V 5 bases, and 21 bases lay outside the gene matches. CDR3 length: 18 amino acids.

This clonotype turned up a few times. This CDR3 is CASSPKISGGGYTF. The CDR3 coding sequence is TGCGCCAGCAGCCCTAAGATCTCAGGGGGCGGCTACACCTTC. The genes are TRBV5-1 and TRBJ1-2; 8 positions agree with TRBD1. The V segment lost 4 bases and the J segment 8 bases; nucleotides outside the gene matches: 10. In germline, CDR1 is SGHRS, CDR2 YFSETQ. CDR3 length equals 14 residues. The variable domain in full, completed from reference TRBV5-1 and TRBJ1-2, reads KAGVTQTPRYLIKTRGQQVTLSCSPISGHRSVSWYQQTPGQGLQFLFEYFSETQRNKGNFPGRFSGRQFSNSRSEMNVSTLELGDSALYLCASSPKISGGGYTFGSGTRLTVV.

This clonotype was found a few times. The chain has TRBV7-2 and TRBJ2-5; 9 bases line up with TRBD2. The CDR3 covers 13 residues. Germline V gene lookup returns CDR1 SGHTA and CDR2 FQGNSA. The ends lost 7 bases at V and 10 bases at J; junction bases unmatched: 10. In DNA form, the CDR3 reads TGTGCCAGCAAGGTCCCGGGACTAGCATTCCAGTACTTC. This encodes CASKVPGLAFQYF.